This is a list of T cell receptor beta chains from one sample in a study of blood T cell repertoires in COVID-19. Only in-frame clones appear in the TCRdb table, and some are missing; sequencing was by immunoSEQ multiplex PCR. This table has under 400,000 clones, about 89% appearing once. The sequenced sample consisted of PBMCs or T cells enriched from blood (not recorded which). These receptors were collected from a middle-aged man in a cohort exposed to, infected with or recovered from COVID-19 (not recorded which). Each CDR3 is given with its conserved first and last residue. D genes are given only for firm matches.

V	D	length	CDR3
TRBV2	TRBD2	16	CASSRTSGVAKNIQYF
TRBV3-1/TRBV3-2	-	17	CASSRRVPSSGANVLTF
TRBV25-1	TRBD1	13	CASSEGTGTTQYF
TRBV11-2	-	18	CASSLVRLSSSYNSPLHF
TRBV4-2	TRBD2	17	CASSQGLAGPSTDTQYF
TRBV2	TRBD1	13	CASNGQGTDTQYF
TRBV6-5	-	13	CAGDSFLNYGYTF
TRBV3-1/TRBV3-2	-	16	CASSRRVGGRDNEQFF
TRBV28	TRBD1	15	CASSRGTGLNQPQHF
TRBV5-3	TRBD1	15	CARIRWDSDNSPLHF
TRBV19	TRBD1	16	CASSIFLGQGGYEQYF
TRBV2	-	14	CASSEGAGGNEQFF
TRBV4-1	-	16	CASSQAAGSYPYEQYF
TRBV9	TRBD2	15	CASSVTSGRAIEQFF
TRBV28	-	9	CASGFSQYF
TRBV3-1/TRBV3-2	TRBD1	14	CASRQRDRPYEQYF
TRBV10-2	TRBD1	14	CASTWGQGGSGYTF
TRBV5-6	TRBD2	15	CASSPGLAASYEQYF
TRBV2	-	15	CASSREPVKNQPQHF
TRBV5-8	TRBD2	14	CASRRLAGTGELFF
TRBV19	-	15	CASSIGTRADGELFF
TRBV4-1	-	15	CASSRDRSNTGELFF